The clone carrying this T cell receptor beta chain was seen only a few times. Its cognate antigen is unknown. The data were obtained in a study of T cell repertoires in cytomegalovirus infection. Overall study context: CMV epitopes in the study were HLA-C-restricted (recently identified) and HLA-B-restricted (well studied). In public TCR beta signatures, there were indications of both CMV infection and matching HLA type. Overall study findings and caveats: HLA-C-restricted, CMV-specific TCR beta clonotypes were dominant ex vivo.

TCRdb processed the reads anew with MiXCR; each CDR3 protein has one entry. The sample lists 700,000 to 950,000 distinct CDR3 sequences, less than 35% occurring once. The CDR3 extends over 13 amino acids. The germline gives CDR1 WSHSY, CDR2 SAAADI. Trimming cost V 8 bases and J 0 bases, with 8 bases left between them. The chain couples TRBV10-2 to TRBJ2-1; D is undetermined. The sequencing used cultured CD8+ T cells from PBMCs, collected from culture after CMV antigen stimulation. This receptor was obtained from a human donor in good health (CMV status not recorded). Some clones in this sample may be carry-over from other donors' samples. In nucleotides, the CDR3 is TGCGCCAGCGATCCGAGCTCCTACAATGAGCAGTTCTTC. Its protein product is CASDPSSYNEQFF.